These 14 T cell receptor beta chains share one sample of origin, sequenced in a study of identical twins. TCRdb analysed the 5' RACE reads with MiXCR anew, one entry per CDR3 protein. Of about 890,000 distinct CDR3 sequences listed, 10% to 15% are singletons. This sample was shared with a second study, whose subject was yellow fever vaccine responses in identical twins.

The sample was PBMCs. The receptor set was obtained from a woman in her late teens or twenties in good health.

The V call is TRBV28, the J call TRBJ2-1; the match to TRBD2 covers 8 bases. This CDR3 has 16 residues. V lost 5 bases to trimming and J lost 5 bases; unmatched junction nucleotides: 11. The V gene's germline CDR1 is MDHEN and CDR2 SYDVKM. CDR3 sequence reads: CASSHGGGGRNNEQFF. CDR3 in DNA: TGTGCCAGCAGTCACGGGGGGGGCGGGAGAAACAATGAGCAGTTCTTC.

This clonotype was seen more than once but under ten times. This chain joins TRBV6-5 and TRBJ2-5, with D possibly being TRBD2 (5 bases). The germline V gene encodes CDR1 MNHEY and CDR2 SVGAGI. V was pared by 3 bases and J by 2 bases, with 16 bases between. The CDR3 runs to 16 residues. The CDR3 protein is CASSYYPGGSQETQYF. CDR3 sequence (DNA): TGTGCCAGCAGTTATTATCCCGGCGGGTCTCAAGAGACCCAGTACTTC.

This clonotype has a count of ten or more. CDR3 coding DNA: TGCGCCAGCAGCTCAGGGGGCGGATCCTATGGCTACACCTTC. Its protein is CASSSGGGSYGYTF. V and J are TRBV5-1 and TRBJ1-2, with TRBD1 matching over 8 bases. Germline V CDR1 and CDR2: SGHRS, YFSETQ. The CDR3 has 14 amino acids. The J segment lost 4 bases and the V segment lost 3 bases, leaving 5 bases of the junction unmatched.

This clonotype was seen a handful of times. The rearrangement joins TRBV6-2 or TRBV6-3 to TRBJ2-7, with 9 bases matching TRBD1. The germline V gene has CDR1 MNHEY and CDR2 SVGEGT. The CDR3 is 15 residues long. V shed 6 bases, J shed 5 bases, and the junction held 11 bases outside the gene matches. The CDR3 region is CASSKGSRDRDEQYV. In DNA form, the CDR3 reads TGTGCCAGCAGCAAGGGGTCCCGGGACAGGGACGAGCAGTACGTC.

DNA for the CDR3: TGTGCCAGCAGCTTGGACGGAACCATGAACACTGAAGCTTTCTTT. This gives the protein CASSLDGTMNTEAFF. The chain joins TRBV5-5 to TRBJ1-1; no clear D gene. V was shortened by 0 bases and J by 0 bases, with 9 bases between the two germline ends. CDR3 length: 15 residues. Germline V CDR1 and CDR2: SGHKS, YYEKEE (reference sequence).

The sample holds a few counts of this clonotype. V and J are TRBV4-2 and TRBJ1-3, with TRBD1 matching 8 bases. The germline CDR1 and CDR2 sequences are LGHNA and YNFKEQ. Unmatched junction bases numbered 12, after V lost 2 bases and J lost 0 bases. The CDR3 covers 19 residues. CDR3 DNA: TGTGCCAGCAGCCAACCGGGACAGGACACACATCTCTCTGGAAACACCATATATTTT. It translates to CASSQPGQDTHLSGNTIYF.

The genes are TRBV2 and TRBJ2-2; D perhaps matches TRBD2 (6 bases). Germline V gene data show CDR1 as SNHLY and CDR2 as FYNNEI. The CDR3 is 13 residues long. Trimming removed 4 bases at V and 6 bases at J, with 9 bases between. CDR3 loop: CASSGGVPGELFF. DNA for the CDR3: TGTGCCAGCAGTGGGGGGGTCCCCGGGGAGCTGTTTTTT.

This clonotype was seen a handful of times. The rearrangement joins TRBV7-9 to TRBJ2-5, with 9 bases aligning to TRBD1. CDR1 and CDR2 from the germline V gene are SEHNR and FQNEAQ (reference sequence). With V trimmed by 3 bases and J by 3 bases, 11 bases remained unmatched. This CDR3 is built from 17 residues. The CDR3 sequence is CASSFGDRVLGEETQYF. For the CDR3, the DNA is TGTGCCAGCAGCTTCGGGGACAGGGTGTTGGGGGAAGAGACCCAGTACTTC.

This clonotype has only a few counts. The genes are TRBV27 and TRBJ2-7; 9 nucleotides agree with TRBD1. The V gene end was trimmed by 2 bases and the J gene end by 4 bases; junction bases not matched to a gene: 6. Germline values: CDR1 MNHEY, CDR2 SMNVEV (reference sequence). The CDR3 is made up of 15 amino acids. DNA for the CDR3: TGTGCCAGCAGTTTAATGGGACAGGGACGATACGAGCAGTACTTC. Amino acids: CASSLMGQGRYEQYF.

This clonotype was counted only a few times. The chain joins TRBV20-1 to TRBJ2-5; TRBD2 agrees at 7 bases. The CDR3 consists of 14 residues. Germline V CDR1 and CDR2: DFQATT, SNEGSKA (reference sequence). Trimming took 6 bases from V and 3 from J; bases not matched to a gene: 10. The DNA for the CDR3 is TGCAGTGCCCCCTCGGGGCGGGAGAAAGAGACCCAGTACTTC. Its translation: CSAPSGREKETQYF.

This clonotype has only a few counts. The V gene is TRBV20-1, the J gene TRBJ2-1; 7 bases map to TRBD1. The CDR3 runs 14 residues. Germline CDR1 DFQATT, CDR2 SNEGSKA (reference sequence). J was trimmed by 0 bases and V by 3 bases; bases with no gene match: 2. This CDR3 is CSASRQGSYNEQFF. The CDR3 DNA reads TGCAGTGCTAGCCGACAGGGCTCCTACAATGAGCAGTTCTTC.

In its sample, this clonotype was seen a few times. The chain carries TRBV5-8 and TRBJ1-2; D unclear. Germline CDR1 and CDR2: SGHTS and YDEGEE. This CDR3 has 16 residues. The ends were cut back, 3 bases at V and 0 bases at J, with 15 bases in the middle. CDR3 sequence reads: CASSSDGPKANYGYTF. DNA of the CDR3: TGTGCCAGCAGCTCGGACGGACCGAAAGCTAACTATGGCTACACCTTC.

The chain combines TRBV7-9 with TRBJ2-5, with TRBD1 matching 8 bases. The CDR3 consists of 15 residues. V shed 2 bases and J 3 bases; nucleotides not matched to a gene: 5. Germline assignment: CDR1 SEHNR and CDR2 FQNEAQ (reference sequence). DNA for the CDR3: TGTGCCAGCAGCTTAACGGGACAGGTTAAAGAGACCCAGTACTTC. As protein: CASSLTGQVKETQYF.

This rearrangement joins TRBV4-1 to TRBJ1-5; tentatively, D is TRBD1 (5 bases). Germline V gene lookup returns CDR1 MGHRA and CDR2 YSYEKL. Between the trimmed V and J ends, which lost 1 base and 7 bases, there was a span of 11 bases. The CDR3 spans 14 residues. CDR3 sequence (DNA): TGCGCCAGCAGCCAAGCAGGGAAAAGCCAGCCCCAGCATTTT. Translating gives CASSQAGKSQPQHF.